One and the same sample provided the 26 T cell receptor beta chains below, sequenced in a study of blood T cells in healthy people across ages. Next came a second PCR, run for about 7 to 12 cycles, which used a sample-barcoded 5' primer along with a J-beta primer mix. TCRdb processed the 5' RACE reads anew with MiXCR; each CDR3 protein has one entry. The table includes around 990,000 distinct CDR3 sequences, approximately 38% detected once. The source material was blood. All receptors derive from a man between 18 and 35 years old in good health.

The DNA for the CDR3 is TGCAGCGTTGAAGATGGGCAGGGGGCGGCCAAAAACATTCAGTACTTC. Translation gives CSVEDGQGAAKNIQYF. The rearrangement uses TRBV29-1 and TRBJ2-4; TRBD1 aligns across 8 bases. From germline, CDR1 is SQVTM and CDR2 ANQGSEA. The CDR3 runs to 16 residues. V shed 0 bases, J shed 1 base, and the junction held 5 bases outside the gene matches. Together with reference TRBV29-1 and TRBJ2-4, the CDR3 gives the full variable domain: SAVISQKPSRDICQRGTSLTIQCQVDSQVTMMFWYRQQPGQSLTLIATANQGSEATYESGFVIDKFPISRPNLTFSTLTVSNMSPEDSSIYLCSVEDGQGAAKNIQYFGAGTRLSVL.

The genes are TRBV11-1 and TRBJ2-7, with TRBD1 matching over 8 bases. The length of the CDR3 is 15 residues. The germline CDR1 and CDR2 sequences are SGHAT and FQDESV (reference sequence). Trimming removed 5 bases from V and 3 bases from J; junction bases left unmatched: 9. The CDR3: CASSQPGQGFYEQYF. CDR3 nucleotides: TGTGCCAGCAGCCAACCCGGACAGGGATTCTACGAGCAGTACTTC.

The chain links TRBV11-2 to TRBJ2-1; D gene uncertain. This CDR3 region has 13 residues. Trimming removed 0 bases from V and 9 bases from J, with 9 bases in between. Looked up from germline, CDR1 is SGHAT and CDR2 is FQNNGV. The CDR3: CASSLDLHAEQFF. The CDR3 nucleotides read TGTGCCAGCAGCTTAGATTTGCACGCTGAGCAGTTCTTC.

CDR3 coding DNA: TGTGCCAGCAGTCGGCCGGGAGTAGATCAGTACTTC. It is translated as CASSRPGVDQYF. The rearrangement links TRBV12-3 or TRBV12-4 to TRBJ2-5; possibly TRBD2 for D (6 bases). Trimming stripped 5 bases from V and 11 bases from J, with 15 bases between. This CDR3 is 12 amino acids long.

For the CDR3, the DNA is TGTGCCAGCAGTTACATTAAGGGGACAGAGACCCAGTACTTC. Encoded protein: CASSYIKGTETQYF. V and J are TRBV6-2 or TRBV6-3 and TRBJ2-5; either TRBD1 or TRBD2 may supply D (5 bases each). The ends were cut back, 2 bases at V and 4 bases at J, with 11 bases in the middle. The germline CDR1 and CDR2 sequences are MNHEY and SVGEGT. The CDR3 loop spans 14 amino acids.

CDR3 region: CAISERLGEKLFF. Written as DNA, the CDR3 is TGTGCCATCAGTGAAAGGCTGGGAGAAAAACTGTTTTTT. The chain couples TRBV10-3 to TRBJ1-4; the D is unclear. Germline V gene data show CDR1 as ENHRY and CDR2 as SYGVKD. Between the trimmed V and J ends, which lost 3 bases and 8 bases, there was a span of 10 bases. The CDR3 is 13 residues long.

The rearrangement joins TRBV12-3 or TRBV12-4 to TRBJ1-2; the D gene is possibly TRBD1 (6 bases). This CDR3 region has 14 residues. Trimming took off 5 bases at V and 6 bases at J, with 16 bases between the two ends. CDR3 residues: CASSPDRLEDGYTF. CDR3 nucleotide sequence: TGTGCCAGCAGTCCCGACAGGTTAGAGGATGGCTACACCTTC.

A few counts support this clonotype. The chain employs TRBV6-5 and TRBJ1-5; 9 nucleotides align to TRBD1. The CDR3 covers 18 residues. CDR1 and CDR2 from the germline V gene are MNHEY and SVGAGI. The V and J ends lost 0 bases and 0 bases, in that order; junction bases with no gene match: 6. CDR3 residues: CASSYSNRGLYSNQPQHF. CDR3 DNA: TGTGCCAGCAGTTACTCGAACAGGGGGCTTTATAGCAATCAGCCCCAGCATTTT.

This clonotype was seen a few times. The V gene is TRBV6-6, the J gene TRBJ2-3; a weak D match, TRBD1 (7 bases). The CDR3 consists of 16 residues. Trimming stripped 5 bases from V and 0 bases from J, with 15 bases between. Germline assignment: CDR1 MNHNY and CDR2 SVGAGI (reference sequence). CDR3 coding DNA: TGTGCCAGCAGTCGGATGACAGGGAGGAGCACAGATACGCAGTATTTT. Translated: CASSRMTGRSTDTQYF.

The J gene is TRBJ2-6, the V gene TRBV6-6; TRBD1 is a possible D gene (6 bases). Trimming left V 7 bases short and J 4 bases short, with 8 bases between. Per germline, CDR1 MNHNY and CDR2 SVGAGI (reference sequence). The CDR3 contains 13 residues. CDR3 sequence: CASIDRGANVLTF. CDR3 in DNA: TGTGCCAGCATTGACAGGGGGGCCAACGTCCTGACTTTC.

This clonotype showed up many times. The chain uses TRBV11-2 and TRBJ2-1, with 8 bases identical to TRBD2. The V and J ends lost 1 base and 0 bases, in that order; junction bases with no gene match: 14. This CDR3 spans 20 amino acids. Germline loops: CDR1 SGHAT, CDR2 FQNNGV. CDR3 loop: CASSLVGGGTNRDSYNEQFF. The CDR3 DNA reads TGTGCCAGCAGCTTAGTTGGCGGGGGGACAAACCGGGACTCCTACAATGAGCAGTTCTTC.

This chain joins TRBV6-5 and TRBJ2-2, with TRBD1 identical over 7 bases. This CDR3 spans 15 amino acids. The junction had 7 bases not matched to a gene; V was cut back by 4 bases and J by 5 bases. CDR1 and CDR2 (germline): MNHEY, SVGAGI. The CDR3 is CASSLQGSGTGELFF. For the CDR3, the DNA is TGTGCCAGCAGTTTACAGGGGTCCGGAACCGGGGAGCTGTTTTTT.

This clonotype was recorded only once. The V call is TRBV7-9, the J call TRBJ1-1, with TRBD1 identical over 9 bases. The CDR3 is 14 amino acids. Trimming removed 5 bases from V and 3 bases from J; junction bases left unmatched: 4. Germline CDR1 is SEHNR and CDR2 is FQNEAQ (reference sequence). The CDR3 coding sequence is TGTGCCAGCAGCGAATGGGACAGGGACACTGAAGCTTTCTTT. Encoded protein: CASSEWDRDTEAFF.

This clonotype was seen only a few times. The genes are TRBV11-1 and TRBJ1-1, with D maybe TRBD1 (6 bases). V dropped 5 bases and J dropped 3 bases, with 13 bases sitting between them. Germline lookup yields CDR1 SGHAT and CDR2 FQDESV (reference sequence). CDR3 length: 14 amino acids. CDR3 nucleotide sequence: TGTGCCAGCAGCCAGTGGGGGGCGGACACTGAAGCTTTCTTT. Protein: CASSQWGADTEAFF.

V is TRBV4-2 and J is TRBJ2-7, with TRBD1 matching over 11 bases. The CDR3 contains 14 residues. Germline assignment: CDR1 LGHNA and CDR2 YNFKEQ. The V segment lost 6 bases and the J segment 6 bases; nucleotides outside the gene matches: 7. CDR3 sequence (DNA): TGTGCCAGCAGTGCGGGACAGGGGGTGTGCGAGCAGTACTTC. It specifies CASSAGQGVCEQYF.

This chain connects TRBV7-2 to TRBJ2-3, with 7 bases that match TRBD2. The trim removed 5 bases at V and 0 bases at J, leaving 11 bases unmatched. Per germline, CDR1 SGHTA and CDR2 FQGNSA. The CDR3 consists of 17 residues. The CDR3 loop is CASSPRGVAFSTDTQYF. DNA for the CDR3: TGTGCCAGCAGCCCCCGGGGGGTAGCCTTTAGCACAGATACGCAGTATTTT. Drawing the rest from reference TRBV7-2 and TRBJ2-3, the complete variable domain is GAGVSQSPSNKVTEKGKDVELRCDPISGHTALYWYRQSLGQGLEFLIYFQGNSAPDKSGLPSDRFSAERTGGSVSTLTIQRTQQEDSAVYLCASSPRGVAFSTDTQYFGPGTRLTVL.

This chain links TRBV12-3 or TRBV12-4 with TRBJ2-3; 7 positions match TRBD1. The junction had 12 bases not matched to a gene; V was cut back by 3 bases and J by 0 bases. The CDR3 extends over 18 amino acids. The CDR3 region has the DNA TGTGCCAGCAGTTTTGGGACAGCGGCCCTGGGAAGCACAGATACGCAGTATTTT. This codes for CASSFGTAALGSTDTQYF.

The chain links TRBV20-1 to TRBJ2-7; 11 bases line up with TRBD2. CDR3 length: 15 amino acids. With V trimmed by 5 bases and J by 7 bases, 13 bases remained unmatched. Germline V CDR1 and CDR2: DFQATT, SNEGSKA (reference sequence). CDR3 region: CSADLAGGTYNEQYF. CDR3 DNA: TGCAGTGCTGACCTAGCGGGGGGAACCTACAATGAGCAGTACTTC.

V gene TRBV20-1 combines with J gene TRBJ2-5; TRBD2 agrees at 10 bases. Germline V lookup: CDR1 DFQATT, CDR2 SNEGSKA (reference sequence). J lost 4 bases, V lost 3 bases, and 5 bases had no gene match. The CDR3 loop spans 14 amino acids. The CDR3 DNA reads as TGCAGTGCTAGGAGGCTAGCGGGGGTAGAGACCCAGTACTTC. Translating it yields CSARRLAGVETQYF.

The rearrangement joins TRBV12-3 or TRBV12-4 to TRBJ2-3; a weak D match, TRBD2 (5 bases). V lost 2 bases and J lost 5, with 14 bases in between. CDR3 size: 15 residues. Here the CDR3 DNA reads TGTGCCAGCAGTTTACTACGGGGTTCGATAGATACGCAGTATTTT. It specifies CASSLLRGSIDTQYF.

This clonotype was counted a few times. The CDR3 nucleotides are TGTGCCAGCAGTTTATCCCCAGAGCAGGGTGGCTACACCTTC. Its protein product is CASSLSPEQGGYTF. The genes are TRBV28 and TRBJ1-2; tentative D call: TRBD1 (5 bases). Trimming removed 1 base from V and 7 bases from J, with 13 bases in between. Germline loops: CDR1 MDHEN, CDR2 SYDVKM. The CDR3 consists of 14 residues.

This clonotype occurred a few times. CDR3 in DNA: TGTGCCAGCAGCTTTCGCGGGGGCCTCAATGAAAAACTGTTTTTT. Amino acid sequence: CASSFRGGLNEKLFF. The rearrangement uses TRBV7-9 and TRBJ1-4, with TRBD1 as a possible D gene (6 bases). The germline V and J ends were trimmed by 3 bases and 5 bases, with 13 bases remaining between them. Germline values: CDR1 SEHNR, CDR2 FQNEAQ (reference sequence). This CDR3 region has 15 residues.

Only a few counts were recorded for this clonotype. The chain carries TRBV12-3 or TRBV12-4 and TRBJ2-3, with a weak D call TRBD1 (6 bases). There are 13 residues in the CDR3. The germline V and J ends were trimmed by 6 bases and 9 bases, with 16 bases remaining between them. CDR3 amino acids: CASRTTGLDTQYF. CDR3 bases: TGTGCCAGCAGGACTACAGGGCTCGACACGCAGTATTTT.

The chain employs TRBV12-3 or TRBV12-4 and TRBJ1-3; D uncertain. V lost 3 bases, J lost 0 bases, and 9 bases lay in between. The CDR3 has 15 residues. This CDR3 is CASSFRQSSGNTIYF. The DNA for the CDR3 is TGTGCCAGCAGTTTTAGGCAGAGCTCTGGAAACACCATATATTTT.

The chain is built from TRBV5-1 and TRBJ2-3; D uncertain. Germline CDR1 SGHRS, CDR2 YFSETQ. The CDR3 sequence is 15 residues long. V was trimmed by 1 base and J by 0 bases, leaving 9 bases between them. The CDR3 DNA is TGCGCCAGCAGCTTGTGGGTGGGGAGCACAGATACGCAGTATTTT. It specifies CASSLWVGSTDTQYF.

The chain joins TRBV12-3 or TRBV12-4 to TRBJ2-5; 12 positions agree with TRBD1. This CDR3 region has 18 residues. J was trimmed by 11 bases and V by 7 bases; bases with no gene match: 23. The CDR3 region is CASKVSPGQGASYNEQYF. The CDR3 coding sequence is TGTGCCAGCAAAGTTAGTCCGGGACAGGGGGCCTCCTACAATGAGCAGTACTTC.